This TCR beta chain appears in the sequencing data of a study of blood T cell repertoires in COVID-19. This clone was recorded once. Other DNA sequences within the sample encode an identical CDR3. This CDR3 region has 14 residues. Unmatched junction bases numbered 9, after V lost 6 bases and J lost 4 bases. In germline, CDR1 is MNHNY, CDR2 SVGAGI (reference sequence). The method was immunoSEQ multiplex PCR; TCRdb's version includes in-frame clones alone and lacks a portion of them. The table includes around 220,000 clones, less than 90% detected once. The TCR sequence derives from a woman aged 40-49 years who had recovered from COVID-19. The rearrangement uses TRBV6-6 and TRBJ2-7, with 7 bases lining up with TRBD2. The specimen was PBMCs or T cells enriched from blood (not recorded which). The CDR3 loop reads CASRDGTGGYEQYF. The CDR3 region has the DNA TGTGCCAGCAGGGACGGGACGGGGGGTTACGAGCAGTACTTC.